The 2 T cell receptor beta chains below all came from one sample that was sequenced in a study of T cell responses to AZD1222 COVID-19 vaccine. Using immunoSEQ multiplex PCR, the repertoire was profiled, and TCRdb retains in-frame clones only, with some absent. The table lists 80,000 or so clones, roughly 80% of them singletons. Sequenced here: peripheral blood, sampled on day 0 of AZD1222 vaccination. The receptors derive from an adult in good health.

The CDR3 bases are TGCGCCAGCAGCCAAGACGCCGGGGCCGCTAGCACAGATACGCAGTATTTT. Translated: CASSQDAGAASTDTQYF. V usage is TRBV4-3 and J usage is TRBJ2-3; D may be TRBD1 or TRBD2 (5 bases each). The length of the CDR3 is 17 residues. Germline V gene sequence: CDR1 LGHNA, CDR2 YSLEER. Trimming pared 0 bases from V and 0 bases from J, leaving 13 bases between.

The rearrangement links TRBV5-1 to TRBJ1-2; D may be TRBD1 (5 bases). The V and J ends lost 4 bases and 8 bases respectively, with 15 bases between them. Germline CDR1 is SGHRS and CDR2 is YFSETQ. CDR3 length: 13 residues. CDR3 sequence (DNA): TGCGCCAGCAGCCCGCCGGGGGGAGAGGGCTACACCTTC. This translates into CASSPPGGEGYTF.